These T cell receptor beta chains were read from a single sample in a study of T cells after yellow fever vaccination. TCRdb reprocessed the 5' RACE reads with MiXCR, giving one entry per CDR3 protein. The sample yields around 56,000 distinct CDR3 sequences, about 5.2% seen once. This sample comprised PBMCs, either bulk or a sorted T-cell subset (CD4+, CD8+, memory, or dextramer-sorted; not recorded which), obtained on the day of the yellow fever booster vaccination. Receptors were obtained from a man between 18 and 35 years old who received the YFV17D yellow fever vaccine. CDR3s include the opening cysteine and the closing phenylalanine or tryptophan. D genes are given only for firm matches. Clone size, where shown, is once, few, many, or a class for clones that have expanded.

D,V,size,J,CDR3,DNA
-,TRBV12-3/TRBV12-4,many,TRBJ1-1,CASSSVGGLDTEAFF,TGTGCCAGCAGTTCTGTGGGCGGACTCGACACTGAAGCTTTCTTT
-,TRBV6-1,many,TRBJ1-6,CASSDNSPLHF,TGTGCCAGCAGTGATAATTCACCCCTCCACTTT
-,TRBV5-4,few,TRBJ2-1,CASSLRAEQFF,TGTGCCAGCAGCTTGAGAGCTGAGCAGTTCTTC
TRBD2,TRBV10-3,few,TRBJ2-1,CAISVSSGGNEQFF,TGTGCCATCAGTGTTTCTAGCGGAGGCAATGAGCAGTTCTTC
-,TRBV10-3,many,TRBJ2-5,CAISVDGETQYF,TGTGCCATCAGTGTGGATGGAGAGACCCAGTACTTC
-,TRBV27,-,TRBJ2-1,CASSWGGGAYPFF,-
-,TRBV12-3/TRBV12-4,-,TRBJ2-7,CATSYGPYYEQYF,TGTGCCACCAGTTACGGGCCTTACTACGAGCAGTACTTC
-,TRBV5-1,-,TRBJ1-1,CASRVTFLGGDEAFF,TGCGCCAGCAGGGTGACATTCCTTGGAGGGGATGAAGCTTTCTTT
-,TRBV27,-,TRBJ1-6,CASSRGPKNSPLHF,TGTGCCAGCAGTCGGGGGCCAAAGAATTCACCCCTCCACTTT
-,TRBV12-3/TRBV12-4,-,TRBJ2-2,CASSLNGLWDGELFF,TGTGCCAGCAGTTTAAACGGCCTTTGGGACGGGGAGCTGTTTTTT
TRBD1,TRBV4-1,-,TRBJ2-7,CASSQSTGTEFASYEQYF,TGCGCCAGCAGCCAATCAACCGGGACAGAGTTCGCCAGTTACGAGCAGTACTTC
TRBD2,TRBV7-9,few,TRBJ2-2,CASSSPGGGELFF,TGTGCCAGCAGCTCACCGGGGGGCGGGGAGCTGTTTTTT
TRBD1,TRBV7-9,-,TRBJ1-2,CASSPSSGTDGYTF,TGTGCCAGCAGCCCCTCGTCCGGGACAGATGGCTACACCTTC
-,TRBV3-1,-,TRBJ2-5,CASSRRAGQETQYF,TGTGCCAGCAGCCGTCGGGCAGGGCAAGAGACCCAGTACTTC
TRBD1,TRBV12-3/TRBV12-4,many,TRBJ2-2,CASSQPLTGINTGELFF,TGTGCCAGCAGCCAGCCCCTGACAGGGATCAACACCGGGGAGCTGTTTTTT
-,TRBV5-6,-,TRBJ2-5,CASSLGDLYQETQYF,TGTGCCAGCAGCTTGGGGGACCTGTACCAAGAGACCCAGTACTTC
-,TRBV5-4,few,TRBJ2-5,CASSPIGDQETQYF,TGTGCCAGCAGCCCGATAGGGGACCAAGAGACCCAGTACTTC
-,TRBV7-2,many,TRBJ2-7,CASSLFPGSSYEQYF,TGTGCCAGCAGCTTATTTCCGGGTTCATCCTACGAGCAGTACTTC
TRBD1,TRBV7-9,few,TRBJ1-2,CASSLELGTGDGGYTF,TGTGCCAGCAGCTTAGAGCTCGGGACAGGGGATGGTGGCTACACCTTC
-,TRBV28,many,TRBJ1-6,CASSGVGAGYNSPLHF,TGTGCCAGCAGTGGGGTAGGGGCTGGTTATAATTCACCCCTCCACTTT
-,TRBV5-3,many,TRBJ1-1,CARSKIHVVEAFF,TGTGCCAGAAGCAAAATTCATGTCGTGGAAGCTTTCTTT
-,TRBV29-1,many,TRBJ2-2,CSVAGDRQGLTGELFF,TGCAGCGTTGCAGGGGACCGTCAGGGGTTGACCGGGGAGCTGTTTTTT
-,TRBV6-6,many,TRBJ1-1,CASVPLSGDNEAFF,TGTGCCAGCGTCCCATTATCAGGGGATAATGAAGCTTTCTTT
TRBD2,TRBV12-3/TRBV12-4,few,TRBJ2-1,CASSRRLAGDHNEQFF,TGTGCCAGCAGCCGACGACTAGCGGGGGACCACAATGAGCAGTTCTTC
-,TRBV5-1,-,TRBJ2-3,CASSAAPADTQYF,TGCGCCAGCAGCGCAGCCCCCGCGGATACGCAGTATTTT
-,TRBV6-5,many,TRBJ1-6,CASSKSFRSPLHF,TGTGCCAGCAGTAAGTCATTCAGGTCACCCCTCCACTTT
TRBD1,TRBV6-6,few,TRBJ2-7,CASSYQDRGGSEQYF,TGTGCCAGCAGTTACCAGGACAGGGGAGGGTCCGAGCAGTACTTC
-,TRBV2,many,TRBJ2-1,CASGGDFFGDHNEQFF,TGTGCCAGCGGAGGTGACTTTTTCGGGGACCACAATGAGCAGTTCTTC
-,TRBV29-1,few,TRBJ2-5,CSVEDVRETQYF,TGCAGCGTTGAAGACGTCCGGGAGACCCAGTACTTC
TRBD1,TRBV6-2/TRBV6-3,many,TRBJ1-2,CASRSGTGIYGYTF,TGTGCCAGCAGGTCCGGGACAGGGATCTATGGCTACACCTTC
-,TRBV3-1,few,TRBJ2-5,CASTVWGETQYF,TGTGCCAGCACTGTCTGGGGAGAGACCCAGTACTTC
-,TRBV5-1,few,TRBJ1-2,CASSLEGDYGYTF,TGCGCCAGCAGCTTGGAGGGGGACTATGGCTACACCTTC
-,TRBV4-3,few,TRBJ1-2,CASSRTHRDLYGYTF,TGCGCCAGCAGCCGCACACACAGGGACCTCTATGGCTACACCTTC
-,TRBV4-2,few,TRBJ2-7,CASSQYRELVYEQYF,TGTGCCAGCAGCCAGTACAGGGAATTAGTCTACGAGCAGTACTTC
-,TRBV6-6,-,TRBJ2-3,CASSYSMFRGASTDTQYF,TGTGCCAGCAGTTACTCGATGTTCCGGGGGGCCAGCACAGATACGCAGTATTTT
TRBD2,TRBV27,many,TRBJ2-2,CASSTRGGWELFF,TGTGCCAGCAGTACCCGGGGGGGCTGGGAGCTGTTTTTT
-,TRBV24-1,many,TRBJ2-5,CATQDQETQYF,TGTGCCACCCAGGACCAAGAGACCCAGTACTTC
-,TRBV27,few,TRBJ1-1,CASSLSGGVDMNTEAFF,TGTGCCAGCAGTTTATCAGGAGGGGTCGACATGAACACTGAAGCTTTCTTT
-,TRBV20-1,many,TRBJ1-1,CSAWGLNTEAFF,TGCAGTGCCTGGGGGTTGAACACTGAAGCTTTCTTT
-,TRBV7-9,many,TRBJ2-7,CASSLVGGGAYEQYF,TGTGCCAGCAGCTTAGTGGGTGGTGGGGCCTACGAGCAGTACTTC
-,TRBV25-1,few,TRBJ2-3,CASSAVTDTQYF,TGTGCCAGCAGTGCGGTTACAGATACGCAGTATTTT
TRBD1,TRBV4-2,many,TRBJ2-7,CASSQDPGQGAYEQYF,TGTGCCAGCAGCCAAGACCCGGGACAGGGGGCCTACGAGCAGTACTTC
TRBD2,TRBV2,many,TRBJ2-3,CASSAGVDTDTQYF,TGTGCCAGCAGCGCGGGGGTCGACACAGATACGCAGTATTTT
-,TRBV2,few,TRBJ2-3,CASRATSDSTDTQYF,TGTGCCAGCAGGGCTACGTCGGATAGCACAGATACGCAGTATTTT
-,TRBV20-1,many,TRBJ2-5,CSARGGGVQYF,TGCAGTGCTAGAGGCGGAGGGGTCCAGTACTTC
TRBD2,TRBV6-5,-,TRBJ2-3,CASSSAGGYTDTQYF,TGTGCCAGCAGTAGTGCGGGGGGGTACACAGATACGCAGTATTTT
-,TRBV7-6,many,TRBJ1-4,CASSLGGTNEKLFF,TGTGCCAGCAGCTTAGGGGGGACTAATGAAAAACTGTTTTTT
-,TRBV7-2,many,TRBJ2-5,CASSPQRTVYQETQYF,TGTGCCAGCAGCCCCCAGCGGACAGTGTACCAAGAGACCCAGTACTTC